This T cell receptor (beta chain) was recovered during a study of T-cell reconstitution after alpha-beta-depleted transplantation in children (TCRdb year 2016). Regarding the complete study: Using TCR repertoire profiling, the study followed T-cell immune reconstitution in a quantitative way in children after TCRalphabeta/CD19-depleted allogeneic hematopoietic cell transplantation.

The method was PCR. The instrument given in TCRdb is Illumina HiSeq 2500. To normalize quantification of the TCRbeta repertoire, the TCR libraries were built with molecular barcoding that relied on unique molecular identifiers. TCRdb trimmed public reads at Q25 via fastp, called clones via MiXCR and kept in-frame beta chains. When rows share a CDR3 protein, they turn into one entry using the most common DNA and genes. This sample is represented by about 500,000 distinct CDR3 sequences; 10% to 12% of them were singletons. The top ten hold around 15% of the sample. The treatment or condition label of this sample denotes: allogeneic hematopoietic cell transplantation with graft depleted of TCRalphabeta T cells and CD19 B cells. Transplant recipients were children who received TCRalphabeta/CD19-depleted allogeneic hematopoietic cell grafts. Study-wide conclusions, independent of this receptor: About two months after transplant, the apparently early recovery of alphabetaT-cell counts reportedly depended on just several hundred clones that had expanded rapidly and came from non-depleted graft cells. Over subsequent months, a decline in hyperexpanded clone frequencies was noted, and after one year, T-cell counts and TCRbeta diversity were mostly ascribed to newly produced T cells. In some patients, high TCRbeta diversity at day 60 was attributed to recipient T cells and intrathymic progenitors that had survived conditioning.

This clonotype came up a few times. The clone's antigen remains unknown. Base qualities are not recorded, but no much larger clone differs from it by a single base. Trimming removed 4 bases from V and 7 bases from J; the gene matches leave 5 bases unexplained. There are 14 amino acids in the CDR3, from cysteine to phenylalanine inclusive. The kept DNA is CDR3 alone, 42 bases in frame from the first base. Taken from the germline V gene, the CDR1 and CDR2 loops are MNHEY and SVGAGI. This clonotype was obtained from a female patient aged 2-9 years who had a stem cell transplant for aplastic anemia, so the T cells may come from the graft donor. Sequenced material: PBMCs, mostly from graft donor cells, taken 180 days after TCRalphabeta/CD19-depleted stem cell transplant. Recombination linked TRBV6-5 to TRBJ2-2; 8 bases in the junction line up with TRBD2. The CDR3 loop reads CASSSGTRGGELFF. The DNA is TGTGCCAGCAGTTCCGGGACTAGAGGCGGGGAGCTGTTTTTT.